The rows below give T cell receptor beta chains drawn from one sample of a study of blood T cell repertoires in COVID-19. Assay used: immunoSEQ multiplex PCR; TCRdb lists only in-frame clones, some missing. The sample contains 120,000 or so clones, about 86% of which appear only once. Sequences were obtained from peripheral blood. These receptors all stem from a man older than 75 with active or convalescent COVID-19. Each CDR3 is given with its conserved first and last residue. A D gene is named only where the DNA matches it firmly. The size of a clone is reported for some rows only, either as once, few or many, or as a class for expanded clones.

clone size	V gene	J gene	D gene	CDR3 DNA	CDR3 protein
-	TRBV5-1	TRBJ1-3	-	TGCGCCAGCAGTCCAGGCGCGTTCTCTGGAAACACCATATATTTT	CASSPGAFSGNTIYF
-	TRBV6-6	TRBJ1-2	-	TGTGCCAGCAGCCCTGGGGGGGGGCCAGGGTATGGCTACACCTTC	CASSPGGGPGYGYTF
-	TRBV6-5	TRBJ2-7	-	TGTGCCAGCAGGGAGACTGCCGGGGAGAGCAACGAGCAGTACTTC	CASRETAGESNEQYF
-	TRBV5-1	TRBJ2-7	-	TGCGCCAGCACCTTGGCAGGGCGCTCCTACGAGCAGTACTTC	CASTLAGRSYEQYF
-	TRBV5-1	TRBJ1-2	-	TGCGCCAGCAGCTCGTCCGGGGACTATGGCTACACCTTC	CASSSSGDYGYTF
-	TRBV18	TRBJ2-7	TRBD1	TGTGCCAGCTCACCTGGGACAGGGGGCGAGCAGTACTTC	CASSPGTGGEQYF
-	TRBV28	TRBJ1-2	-	TGTGCCAGCAGGGAGACAGAGAACTATGGCTACACCTTC	CASRETENYGYTF
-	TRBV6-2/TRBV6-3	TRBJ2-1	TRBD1	TGTGCCAGCAGTTACTCGGCACAGGGGGTAAATGAGCAGTTCTTC	CASSYSAQGVNEQFF
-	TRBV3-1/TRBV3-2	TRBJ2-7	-	TGTGCCAGCAGCCAGGGGCGAAACTACGAGCAGTACTTC	CASSQGRNYEQYF
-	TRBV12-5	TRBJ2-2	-	TGTGCTAGTGGTTTGACAGGCGGATACACCGGGGAGCTGTTTTTT	CASGLTGGYTGELFF
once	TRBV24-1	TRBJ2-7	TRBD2	TGTGCCACCAGTGATACGGGGACTAGCGGGGGGCCCACCTCCTACGAGCAGTACTTC	CATSDTGTSGGPTSYEQYF
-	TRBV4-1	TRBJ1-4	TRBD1	TGCGCCAGCAGCCAAGAAGGGACAGCAGGAAATGAAAAACTGTTTTTT	CASSQEGTAGNEKLFF
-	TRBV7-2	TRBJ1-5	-	TGTGCCAGCAGTCTAGGAGGGGCCGGCAATCAGCCCCAGCATTTT	CASSLGGAGNQPQHF
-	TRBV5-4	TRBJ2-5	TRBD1	TGTGCCAGCAGCCGTGGGGGACAGCAAGAGACCCAGTACTTC	CASSRGGQQETQYF
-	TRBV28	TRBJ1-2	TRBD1	TGTGCCATCAACAGGGGCAGCTATGGCTACACCTTC	CAINRGSYGYTF
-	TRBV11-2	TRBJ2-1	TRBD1	TGTGCCAGCAGCGACCACAGACAGGGCTGGGCACTCTTC	CASSDHRQGWALF
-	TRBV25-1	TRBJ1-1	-	TGTGCCAGCAGTGAATCCGGAGGACAGCTAAACACTGAAGCTTTCTTT	CASSESGGQLNTEAFF
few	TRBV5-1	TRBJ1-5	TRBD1	TGCGCCAGCAGCCCGGCAGGGGGGTATCAGCCCCAGCATTTT	CASSPAGGYQPQHF
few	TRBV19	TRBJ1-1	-	TGTGCCACCCACCCCCCGGACACTGAAGCTTTCTTT	CATHPPDTEAFF
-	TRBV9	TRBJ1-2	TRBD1	TGTGCCAGCAGCCAGAGGACAGGGGGCTTTGGCTACACCTTC	CASSQRTGGFGYTF
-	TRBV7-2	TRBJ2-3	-	TGTGCCAGCAGCTTAGCGGGCTTCCGCACAGATACGCAGTATTTT	CASSLAGFRTDTQYF
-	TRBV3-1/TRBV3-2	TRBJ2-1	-	TGTGCCAGCAGCCGAGACCCAGGGTACTCGGGTGAGCAGTTCTTC	CASSRDPGYSGEQFF
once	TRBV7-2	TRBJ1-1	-	TGTGCCAGCAGCTTGGCCGGGACATTGAACACTGAAGCTTTCTTT	CASSLAGTLNTEAFF
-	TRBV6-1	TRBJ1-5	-	TGTGCCAGCAGTGAGGTTCTCGGGCCCCAGCATTTT	CASSEVLGPQHF
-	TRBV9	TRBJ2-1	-	TGTGCCAGCAGCGCTAGGGGGCGGGACGCCTACAATGAGCAGTTCTTC	CASSARGRDAYNEQFF
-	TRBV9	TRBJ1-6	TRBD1	TGTGCCAGCAGCGCCCGAGGGTGGACAGGGGAGAATTCACCCCTCCACTTT	CASSARGWTGENSPLHF
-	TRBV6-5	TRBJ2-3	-	TGTGCCAGCAGATCTGGCACAGATACGCAGTATTTT	CASRSGTDTQYF
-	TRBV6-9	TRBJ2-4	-	TGTGCCAGCAGGGCTTGGGGCAAGGACATTCAGTACTTC	CASRAWGKDIQYF
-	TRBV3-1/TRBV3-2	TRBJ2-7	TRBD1	TGTGCCAGCAGCATCGGGACAGCCTACGAGCAGTACTTC	CASSIGTAYEQYF
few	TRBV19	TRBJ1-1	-	TGTGCCAGTACTGTCCACACTGAAGCTTTCTTT	CASTVHTEAFF
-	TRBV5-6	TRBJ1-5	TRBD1	TGTGCCAGCAGGGAGGGACAGGGGACGCCGATCAATCAGCCCCAGCATTTT	CASREGQGTPINQPQHF
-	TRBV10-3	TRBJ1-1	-	TGTGCCATCAGTGGAGGGAACACTGAAGCTTTCTTT	CAISGGNTEAFF
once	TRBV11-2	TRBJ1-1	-	TGTGCCAGCAGCTTAGACCCAGGCAGGGGTGAGACTGAAGCTTTCTTT	CASSLDPGRGETEAFF
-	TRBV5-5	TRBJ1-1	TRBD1	TGTGCCAGCAGCCTCCAGGGGGGCACTGAAGCTTTCTTT	CASSLQGGTEAFF
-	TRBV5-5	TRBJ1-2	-	TGTGCCAGCAGCTTGGCCCTCGCAGGCTATGGCTACACCTTC	CASSLALAGYGYTF
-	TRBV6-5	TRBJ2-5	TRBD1	TGTGCCAGCAGTTACTATGGGACAGGGCTGGAGACCCAGTACTTC	CASSYYGTGLETQYF
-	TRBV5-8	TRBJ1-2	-	TGTGCCAGCAGCCTCGGAGCCCAGGGTTATGGCTACACCTTC	CASSLGAQGYGYTF
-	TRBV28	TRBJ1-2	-	TGTGCCAGCAGAGATCCGGGACACAGATCAAGTGGTGGCTACACCTTC	CASRDPGHRSSGGYTF
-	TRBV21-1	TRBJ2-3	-	TGTGCCAGCAGCCGTAAAACTTCAGGGGGCGTACGCGGTCGTGACACAGATACGCAGTATTTT	CASSRKTSGGVRGRDTDTQYF
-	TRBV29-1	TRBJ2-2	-	TGCAGCGCCGGGGGGCCGGAGAACACCGGGGAGCTGTTTTTT	CSAGGPENTGELFF
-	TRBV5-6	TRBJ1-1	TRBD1	TGTGCCAGCAGCGCGGGACAGACTTCTGAAGCTTTCTTT	CASSAGQTSEAFF
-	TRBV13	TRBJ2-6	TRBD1	TGTGCCAGCAGCTTCTGGACAGGGGCGAGGGGGGCCAACGTCCTGACTTTC	CASSFWTGARGANVLTF